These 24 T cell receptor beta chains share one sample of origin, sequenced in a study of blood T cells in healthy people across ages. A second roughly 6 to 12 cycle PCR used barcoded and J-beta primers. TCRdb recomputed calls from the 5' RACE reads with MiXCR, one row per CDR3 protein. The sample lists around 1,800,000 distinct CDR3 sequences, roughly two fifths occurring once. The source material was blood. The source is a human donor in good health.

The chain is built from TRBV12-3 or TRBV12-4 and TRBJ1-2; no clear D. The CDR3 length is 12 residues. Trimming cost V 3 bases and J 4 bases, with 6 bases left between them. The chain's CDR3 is CASSFNVYGYTF. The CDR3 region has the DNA TGTGCCAGCAGTTTCAACGTCTATGGCTACACCTTC.

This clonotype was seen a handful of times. The DNA for the CDR3 is TGTGCCAGCAGTTTATCAGGGACAGCGTACGGTGGCTACACCTTC. Protein: CASSLSGTAYGGYTF. The chain recombines TRBV28 with TRBJ1-2; 7 bases align to TRBD1. In germline, CDR1 is MDHEN, CDR2 SYDVKM. V was clipped by 1 base and J by 7 bases; unmatched bases: 9. The CDR3 runs 15 residues.

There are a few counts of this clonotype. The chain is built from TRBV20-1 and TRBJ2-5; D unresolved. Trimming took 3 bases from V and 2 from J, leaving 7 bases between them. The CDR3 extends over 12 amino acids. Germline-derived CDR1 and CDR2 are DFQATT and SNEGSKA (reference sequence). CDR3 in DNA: TGCAGTGCTAGTCCGGTACAAGAGACCCAGTACTTC. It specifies CSASPVQETQYF.

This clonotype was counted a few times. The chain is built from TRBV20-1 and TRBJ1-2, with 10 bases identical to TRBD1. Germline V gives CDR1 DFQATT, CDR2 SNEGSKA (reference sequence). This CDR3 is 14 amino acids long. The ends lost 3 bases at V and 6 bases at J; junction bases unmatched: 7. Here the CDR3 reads CSASRQGAVDGYTF. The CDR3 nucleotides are TGCAGTGCTAGCCGACAGGGGGCTGTCGATGGCTACACCTTC.

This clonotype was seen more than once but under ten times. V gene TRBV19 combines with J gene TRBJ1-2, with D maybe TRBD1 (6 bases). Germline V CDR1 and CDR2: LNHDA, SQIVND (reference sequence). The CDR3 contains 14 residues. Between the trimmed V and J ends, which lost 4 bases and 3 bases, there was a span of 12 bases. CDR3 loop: CASSTGVVYYGYTF. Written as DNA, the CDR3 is TGTGCCAGTAGTACAGGGGTTGTCTACTATGGCTACACCTTC.

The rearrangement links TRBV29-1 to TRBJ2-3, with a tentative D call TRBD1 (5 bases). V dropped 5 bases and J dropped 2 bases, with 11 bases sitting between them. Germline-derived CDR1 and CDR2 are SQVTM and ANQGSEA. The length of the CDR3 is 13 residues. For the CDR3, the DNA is TGCAGCGTTCAGGGTAGGGTCACAGATACGCAGTATTTT. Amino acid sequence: CSVQGRVTDTQYF.

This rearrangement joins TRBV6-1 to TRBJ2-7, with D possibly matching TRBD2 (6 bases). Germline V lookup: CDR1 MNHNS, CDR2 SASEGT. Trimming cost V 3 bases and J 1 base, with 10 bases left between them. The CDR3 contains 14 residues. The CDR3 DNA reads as TGTGCCAGCAGTGAGCGGGAAACTTCCTACGAGCAGTACTTC. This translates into CASSERETSYEQYF.

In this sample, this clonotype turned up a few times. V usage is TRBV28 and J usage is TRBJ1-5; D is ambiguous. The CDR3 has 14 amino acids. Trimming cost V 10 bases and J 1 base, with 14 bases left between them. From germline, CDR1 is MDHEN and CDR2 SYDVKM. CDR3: CATRPGFSNQPQHF. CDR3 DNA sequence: TGTGCCACCCGGCCCGGGTTCAGCAATCAGCCCCAGCATTTT.

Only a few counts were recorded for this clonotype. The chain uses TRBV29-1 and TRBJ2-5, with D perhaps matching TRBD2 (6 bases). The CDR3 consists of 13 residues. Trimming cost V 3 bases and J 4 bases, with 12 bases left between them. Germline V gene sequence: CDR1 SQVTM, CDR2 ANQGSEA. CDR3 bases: TGCAGCGTTGATGGCGGGGTGGGAGAGACCCAGTACTTC. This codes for CSVDGGVGETQYF.

In DNA form, the CDR3 reads TGTGCCACCAGTGATTTGATCCCCCTCTCTAGCGGAGAAACAGATACGCAGTATTTT. It encodes CATSDLIPLSSGETDTQYF. The J gene is TRBJ2-3, the V gene TRBV24-1; 7 positions agree with TRBD2. V lost 0 bases, J lost 3 bases, and 14 bases stayed unmatched. Germline lookup yields CDR1 KGHDR and CDR2 SFDVKD. This CDR3 comprises 19 residues.

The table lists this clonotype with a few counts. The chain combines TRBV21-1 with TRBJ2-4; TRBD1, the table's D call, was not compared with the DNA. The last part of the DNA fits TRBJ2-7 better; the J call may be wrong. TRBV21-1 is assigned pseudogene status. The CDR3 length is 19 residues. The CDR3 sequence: CASSARPPGQPGSPYEQYF. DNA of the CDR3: TGTGCCAGCAGCGCCCGACCCCCCGGACAGCCAGGGTCCCCCTACGAGCAGTACTTC.

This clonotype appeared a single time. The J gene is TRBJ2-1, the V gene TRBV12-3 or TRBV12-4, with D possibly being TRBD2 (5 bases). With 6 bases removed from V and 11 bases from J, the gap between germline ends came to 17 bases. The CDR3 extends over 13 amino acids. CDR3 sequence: CASRTRRGSKQFF. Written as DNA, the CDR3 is TGTGCCAGCAGGACCCGGCGAGGGAGCAAGCAGTTCTTC.

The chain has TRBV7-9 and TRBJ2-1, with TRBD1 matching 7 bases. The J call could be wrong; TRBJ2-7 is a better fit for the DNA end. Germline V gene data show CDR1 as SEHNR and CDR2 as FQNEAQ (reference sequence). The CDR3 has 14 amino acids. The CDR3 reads CASSSLDRDHEQYF. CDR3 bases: TGTGCCAGCAGCTCACTAGACAGGGACCACGAGCAGTACTTC.

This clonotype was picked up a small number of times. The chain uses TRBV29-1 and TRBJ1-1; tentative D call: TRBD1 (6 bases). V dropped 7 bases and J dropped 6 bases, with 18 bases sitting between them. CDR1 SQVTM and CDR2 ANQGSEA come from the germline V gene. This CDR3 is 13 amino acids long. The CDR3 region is CSAFGGAGSEAFF. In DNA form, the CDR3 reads TGCAGCGCCTTCGGGGGCGCTGGGTCTGAAGCTTTCTTT.

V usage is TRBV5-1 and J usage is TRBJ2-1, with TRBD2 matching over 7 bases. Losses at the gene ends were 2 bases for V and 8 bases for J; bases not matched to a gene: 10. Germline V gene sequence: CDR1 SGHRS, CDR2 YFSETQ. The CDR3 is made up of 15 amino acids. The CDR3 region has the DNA TGCGCCAGCAGCTTAAGGGCTAGCGGTGGGGATGAGCAGTTCTTC. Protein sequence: CASSLRASGGDEQFF.

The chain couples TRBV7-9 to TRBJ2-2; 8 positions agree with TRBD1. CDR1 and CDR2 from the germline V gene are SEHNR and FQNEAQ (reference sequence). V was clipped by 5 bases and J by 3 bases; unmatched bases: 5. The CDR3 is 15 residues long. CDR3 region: CASSARGPDTGELFF. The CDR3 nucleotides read TGTGCCAGCAGCGCCAGGGGGCCCGACACCGGGGAGCTGTTTTTT.

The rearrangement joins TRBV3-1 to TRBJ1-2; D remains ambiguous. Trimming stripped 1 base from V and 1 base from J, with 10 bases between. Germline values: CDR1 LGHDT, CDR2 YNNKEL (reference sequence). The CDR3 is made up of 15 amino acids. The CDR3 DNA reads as TGTGCCAGCAGCCAAGTCGCAGTCCTTAACTATGGCTACACCTTC. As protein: CASSQVAVLNYGYTF.

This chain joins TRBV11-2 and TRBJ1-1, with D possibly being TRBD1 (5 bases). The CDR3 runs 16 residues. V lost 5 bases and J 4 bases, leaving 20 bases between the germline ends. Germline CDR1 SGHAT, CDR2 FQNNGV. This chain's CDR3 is CASSPRASLLVTEAFF. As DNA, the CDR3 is TGTGCCAGCAGCCCCAGGGCATCCCTTCTTGTCACTGAAGCTTTCTTT.

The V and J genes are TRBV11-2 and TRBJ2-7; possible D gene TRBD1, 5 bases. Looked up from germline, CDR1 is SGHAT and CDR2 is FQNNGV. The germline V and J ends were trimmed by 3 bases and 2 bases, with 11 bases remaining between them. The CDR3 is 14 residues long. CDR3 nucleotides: TGTGCCAGCAGCTTCCCAGGGCCCACCTACGAGCAGTACTTC. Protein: CASSFPGPTYEQYF.

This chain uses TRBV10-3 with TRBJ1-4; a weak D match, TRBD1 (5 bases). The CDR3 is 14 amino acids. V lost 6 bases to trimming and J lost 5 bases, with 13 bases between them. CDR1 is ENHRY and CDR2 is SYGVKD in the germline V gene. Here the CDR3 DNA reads TGTGCCATCAGCCGGGACGGGGGGAATGAAAAACTGTTTTTT. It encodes CAISRDGGNEKLFF.

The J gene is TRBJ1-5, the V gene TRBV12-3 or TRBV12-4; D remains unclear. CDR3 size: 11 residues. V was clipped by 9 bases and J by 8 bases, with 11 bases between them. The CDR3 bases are TGTGCCAGTCCTTATCTAAAGCCCCAGCATTTT. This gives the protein CASPYLKPQHF.

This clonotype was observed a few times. CDR3 in DNA: TGCGCCAGCAGTTTGACTAGCGGGGTCCCAGGGGAGCAGTTCTTC. Residues: CASSLTSGVPGEQFF. The chain links TRBV5-1 to TRBJ2-1; 11 bases align to TRBD2. The CDR3 contains 15 residues. The trim removed 5 bases at V and 10 bases at J, leaving 11 bases unmatched. Per the germline V gene, CDR1 is SGHRS and CDR2 is YFSETQ.

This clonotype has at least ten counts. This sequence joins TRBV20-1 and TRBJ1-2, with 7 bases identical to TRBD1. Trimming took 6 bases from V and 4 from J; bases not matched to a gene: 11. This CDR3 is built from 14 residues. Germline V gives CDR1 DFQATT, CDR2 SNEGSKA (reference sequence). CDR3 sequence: CSASWTGGIYGYTF. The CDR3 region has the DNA TGCAGTGCCTCCTGGACAGGTGGGATCTATGGCTACACCTTC.

The CDR3 DNA reads TGCAGTGCTAGAGACTACCTCGTGGGTACGCAGTATTTT. Its protein is CSARDYLVGTQYF. This sequence joins TRBV20-1 and TRBJ2-3, with unresolved D. Trimming cost V 0 bases and J 8 bases, with 12 bases left between them. The CDR3 runs to 13 residues. Germline CDR1 reads DFQATT; CDR2 reads SNEGSKA (reference sequence).